One and the same sample provided the 18 T cell receptor beta chains below, sequenced in a study of OX40 agonist ivuxolimab in advanced cancers. Measured with immunoSEQ multiplex PCR; TCRdb has only the in-frame clones, and not every one. This sample has roughly 50,000 clones, with roughly 88% found just once. The sequencing used CD4+ or CD8+ T cells sorted from blood, collected in a trial of the OX40 agonist ivuxolimab. Receptors were obtained from an adult with an advanced solid tumor such as melanoma, head and neck, liver or kidney cancer.

This chain uses TRBV5-1 with TRBJ2-1; D assignment may be TRBD1 or TRBD2 (5 bases each). CDR3 length: 13 amino acids. CDR1 SGHRS and CDR2 YFSETQ come from the germline V gene. V lost 4 bases and J 6 bases, leaving 11 bases between the germline ends. The CDR3: CASSRGTVNEQFF. In nucleotides, the CDR3 is TGCGCCAGCAGCAGAGGGACGGTCAATGAGCAGTTCTTC.

A few counts support this clone. The rearrangement uses TRBV5-1 and TRBJ2-1, with 9 bases matching TRBD1. The CDR3 runs 14 residues. CDR1 is SGHRS, CDR2 YFSETQ, per germline. J gave up 6 bases and V 2 bases, and 3 bases lay outside the gene matches. The CDR3 region is CASSLQGASNEQFF. CDR3 DNA: TGCGCCAGCAGCTTACAGGGGGCTTCCAATGAGCAGTTCTTC.

The gene calls are TRBV5-4 and TRBJ2-7, with D possibly matching TRBD2 (6 bases). This CDR3 contains 12 residues. The germline V gene has CDR1 SGHNT and CDR2 YYREEE (reference sequence). Trimming pared 1 base from V and 7 bases from J, leaving 9 bases between. This CDR3 reads CASSLIGGEQYF. Written as DNA, the CDR3 is TGTGCCAGCAGCTTGATCGGAGGGGAGCAGTACTTC.

This chain links TRBV6-1 with TRBJ1-5, with 11 bases matching TRBD1. V lost 3 bases, J lost 6 bases, and 4 bases stayed unmatched. Per the germline V gene, CDR1 is MNHNS and CDR2 is SASEGT. The CDR3 is 15 residues long. The chain's CDR3 is CASSERTGGGQPQHF. The CDR3 DNA reads as TGTGCCAGCAGTGAGCGGACAGGGGGCGGTCAGCCCCAGCATTTT.

The V call is TRBV5-1, the J call TRBJ2-1; D unclear. Germline assignment: CDR1 SGHRS and CDR2 YFSETQ. CDR3 length: 13 amino acids. V was clipped by 2 bases and J by 6 bases, with 9 bases between them. The CDR3 loop is CASSFIGPNEQFF. In DNA, the CDR3 is TGCGCCAGCAGCTTTATCGGGCCCAATGAGCAGTTCTTC.

This sequence joins TRBV5-1 and TRBJ1-2, with 8 nucleotides matching TRBD1. CDR1 SGHRS and CDR2 YFSETQ come from the germline V gene. The ends lost 4 bases at V and 4 bases at J; junction bases unmatched: 6. CDR3 length equals 14 residues. DNA of the CDR3: TGCGCCAGCAGCCCTGGGGGACAGGTCTATGGCTACACCTTC. Protein sequence: CASSPGGQVYGYTF. The whole variable domain, filled in from reference TRBV5-1 and TRBJ1-2, reads KAGVTQTPRYLIKTRGQQVTLSCSPISGHRSVSWYQQTPGQGLQFLFEYFSETQRNKGNFPGRFSGRQFSNSRSEMNVSTLELGDSALYLCASSPGGQVYGYTFGSGTRLTVV.

This rearrangement joins TRBV2 to TRBJ1-1; D might be TRBD1 (6 bases). The CDR3 length is 14 residues. The germline V gene has CDR1 SNHLY and CDR2 FYNNEI. Trimming left V 6 bases short and J 3 bases short, with 14 bases between. The CDR3 region is CASSPLGGDTEAFF. The CDR3 DNA is TGTGCCAGCAGCCCGCTAGGGGGGGACACTGAAGCTTTCTTT.

CDR3 sequence reads: CASREQGGTEAFF. The CDR3 bases are TGTGCCAGCAGGGAACAGGGGGGGACTGAAGCTTTCTTT. The V gene is TRBV28, the J gene TRBJ1-1, with 8 bases fitting TRBD1. V lost 6 bases, J lost 5 bases, and 5 bases stayed unmatched. The CDR3 is 13 residues long. Germline V gives CDR1 MDHEN, CDR2 SYDVKM.

The chain couples TRBV28 to TRBJ1-4, with 7 bases aligning to TRBD1. CDR3 length: 13 amino acids. The V segment lost 2 bases and the J segment 8 bases; nucleotides outside the gene matches: 2. Germline V lookup: CDR1 MDHEN, CDR2 SYDVKM. The CDR3 DNA reads as TGTGCCAGCAGTTTAAACAGGGGCGAAAAACTGTTTTTT. Translation: CASSLNRGEKLFF.

The table lists this clone with a count of one. This sequence joins TRBV5-1 and TRBJ1-2; tentatively, D is TRBD1 (5 bases). The CDR3 consists of 13 residues. Trimming pared 0 bases from V and 3 bases from J, leaving 6 bases between. Germline V gene sequence: CDR1 SGHRS, CDR2 YFSETQ. The CDR3 here is CASSLVGDYGYTF. The DNA for the CDR3 is TGCGCCAGCAGCTTGGTAGGGGACTATGGCTACACCTTC.

V usage is TRBV9 and J usage is TRBJ1-1; D remains unclear. Germline values: CDR1 SGDLS, CDR2 YYNGEE. The CDR3 contains 14 residues. Trimming took 0 bases from V and 4 from J, leaving 10 bases between them. The CDR3 protein is CASSVDSNPTEAFF. The CDR3 DNA follows: TGTGCCAGCAGCGTAGATTCGAACCCCACTGAAGCTTTCTTT. Together with reference TRBV9 and TRBJ1-1, the CDR3 gives the full variable domain: DSGVTQTPKHLITATGQRVTLRCSPRSGDLSVYWYQQSLDQGLQFLIQYYNGEERAKGNILERFSAQQFPDLHSELNLSSLELGDSALYFCASSVDSNPTEAFFGQGTRLTVV.

The chain links TRBV6-5 to TRBJ1-3, with D unresolved. V lost 6 bases, J lost 4 bases, and 4 bases lay in between. CDR3 length: 11 amino acids. Germline V lookup: CDR1 MNHEY, CDR2 SVGAGI. CDR3 bases: TGTGCCAGCAGGAGGGGAAACACCATATATTTT. Its translation: CASRRGNTIYF.

This clone has just a few counts. The chain joins TRBV7-3 to TRBJ1-6; TRBD1 matches at 7 bases. The CDR3 covers 14 residues. The J segment lost 7 bases and the V segment lost 2 bases, leaving 2 bases of the junction unmatched. From germline, CDR1 is SGHTA and CDR2 FQGTGA. The CDR3 is CASSLGTENSPLHF. Written as DNA, the CDR3 is TGTGCCAGCAGCTTAGGGACAGAGAATTCACCCCTCCACTTT.

J is TRBJ2-3 and V is TRBV7-2; no firm D call. The CDR3 length is 13 residues. Germline V gives CDR1 SGHTA, CDR2 FQGNSA. With 1 base removed from V and 14 bases from J, the gap between germline ends came to 16 bases. CDR3 protein: CASSLGLADGPYF. CDR3 nucleotide sequence: TGTGCCAGCAGCTTAGGACTGGCCGACGGACCGTATTTT.

The chain has TRBV7-9 and TRBJ1-3; D is ambiguous. The CDR3 runs 15 residues. Germline loops: CDR1 SEHNR, CDR2 FQNEAQ (reference sequence). V dropped 0 bases and J dropped 3 bases, with 9 bases sitting between them. This chain's CDR3 is CASSLAQGLGNTIYF. CDR3 sequence (DNA): TGTGCCAGCAGCTTAGCGCAAGGGCTTGGAAACACCATATATTTT.

The genes are TRBV29-1 and TRBJ1-1; 7 positions match TRBD1. The V gene's germline CDR1 is SQVTM and CDR2 ANQGSEA. Unmatched junction bases numbered 4, after V lost 6 bases and J lost 0 bases. This CDR3 is built from 13 residues. The CDR3 DNA is TGCAGCGTGGCGGGACAGTTGAACACTGAAGCTTTCTTT. It translates to CSVAGQLNTEAFF.

V and J are TRBV6-1 and TRBJ1-1, with 8 bases matching TRBD1. Germline lookup yields CDR1 MNHNS and CDR2 SASEGT. The length of the CDR3 is 17 residues. V gave up 6 bases and J gave up 3 bases; unmatched junction bases: 15. The CDR3 coding sequence is TGTGCCAGCAGGGAACAGGGGGGCACGGGGTGGGACACTGAAGCTTTCTTT. Translation gives CASREQGGTGWDTEAFF.

The CDR3 here is CASSQDRGGSEDEQYF. In DNA form, the CDR3 reads TGCGCCAGCAGCCAAGATCGAGGCGGGAGCGAGGACGAGCAGTACTTC. The chain is built from TRBV4-3 and TRBJ2-7; TRBD2 agrees at 7 bases. Unmatched junction bases numbered 10, after V lost 0 bases and J lost 5 bases. CDR3 size: 16 residues. Germline-derived CDR1 and CDR2 are LGHNA and YSLEER.